The rows below give T cell receptor beta chains drawn from one sample of a study of T cell responses to AZD1222 COVID-19 vaccine. Generated by immunoSEQ multiplex PCR, the TCRdb table keeps only in-frame clones and is missing some. Here the sample spans 95,000 to 110,000 clones, 91% being singletons. Sequences were derived from peripheral blood, sampled on day 0 of AZD1222 vaccination. The receptor source for this set is an adult in good health. Each CDR3 is given with its conserved first and last residue. A D gene is named only where the DNA matches it firmly. The size entry is marked missing in some rows and otherwise reads once, few, many or a size class.

D gene | clone size | J gene | V gene | CDR3 protein | CDR3 DNA
NA | NA | TRBJ2-7 | TRBV28 | CASSLWGVEGWKQYF | TGTGCCAGCAGTTTATGGGGGGTGGAGGGGTGGAAGCAGTACTTC
NA | NA | TRBJ2-2 | TRBV7-9 | CASSLEGGTYTGELFF | TGTGCCAGCAGCTTAGAAGGCGGGACTTACACCGGGGAGCTGTTTTTT
NA | NA | TRBJ1-4 | TRBV14 | CASSQRRWNEKLFF | TGTGCCAGCAGCCAACGCAGGTGGAATGAAAAACTGTTTTTT
NA | once | TRBJ2-1 | TRBV5-4 | CASSFRLMGASYNEQFF | TGTGCCAGCAGCTTCCGACTGATGGGGGCCTCCTACAATGAGCAGTTCTTC
TRBD1 | NA | TRBJ1-2 | TRBV6-1 | CASSELGTGGNYGYTF | TGTGCCAGCAGTGAGCTTGGGACAGGGGGTAACTATGGCTACACCTTC
NA | NA | TRBJ1-5 | TRBV5-1 | CASRRDVGQPQHF | TGCGCCAGCAGACGGGACGTCGGCCAGCCCCAGCATTTT
NA | NA | TRBJ1-5 | TRBV28 | CASRLGRYQPQHF | TGTGCCAGCAGGCTCGGGAGGTATCAGCCCCAGCATTTT
NA | NA | TRBJ1-6 | TRBV3-1/TRBV3-2 | CASSQIRQALSSYNSPLHF | TGTGCCAGCAGCCAAATCCGGCAGGCCCTAAGCTCCTATAATTCACCCCTCCACTTT
NA | NA | TRBJ2-3 | TRBV6-2/TRBV6-3 | CASSYLGTSTDTQYF | TGTGCCAGCAGTTACCTGGGGACTAGCACAGATACGCAGTATTTT
NA | NA | TRBJ1-2 | TRBV30 | CAWSGAGAGGANYGYTF | TGTGCCTGGAGTGGGGCCGGGGCGGGGGGAGCTAACTATGGCTACACCTTC
NA | NA | TRBJ1-1 | TRBV20-1 | CSASATVNTEAFF | TGCAGTGCTAGTGCCACGGTGAACACTGAAGCTTTCTTT